The next 30 T cell receptor beta chains were all read from a single sample in a study of Ad26.COV2.S vaccination and SARS-CoV-2 variants. Measured with immunoSEQ multiplex PCR; TCRdb has only the in-frame clones, and not every one. Of about 420,000 clones listed, 70% to 90% were seen once; the top ten hold around 3.6%. Specified treatment: around 19 received Ad26.COV2.S at low or high dose, single or two shots; 5 received placebo; per-sample allocation not given. Repertoires come from day 63 after the first vaccine or placebo injection. This sample comprised peripheral blood, obtained in a trial of Ad26.COV2.S vaccine versus placebo. The receptors stem from a person between 18 and 60 years old who received the Ad26.COV2.S COVID-19 vaccine or a placebo.

The chain uses TRBV15 and TRBJ1-5, with D unresolved. Germline V CDR1 and CDR2: LNHNV, YYDKDF (reference sequence). V lost 4 bases and J 3 bases, leaving 7 bases between the germline ends. CDR3 size: 13 residues. The CDR3 sequence is CATSTDHNQPQHF. The CDR3, as DNA: TGTGCCACCAGCACCGACCACAATCAGCCCCAGCATTTT.

The CDR3 DNA reads as TGTGCCAGTGACAGATCGACTGGGACCTACAATGAGCAGTTCTTC. It is translated as CASDRSTGTYNEQFF. The chain is built from TRBV6-5 and TRBJ2-1; D perhaps matches TRBD1 (5 bases). Per germline, CDR1 MNHEY and CDR2 SVGAGI. The CDR3 loop spans 15 amino acids. V was pared by 9 bases and J by 2 bases, with 17 bases between.

This chain connects TRBV7-3 to TRBJ2-5; 9 bases fit TRBD1. V shed 4 bases and J 2 bases; nucleotides not matched to a gene: 5. The length of the CDR3 is 15 residues. Germline V gene sequence: CDR1 SGHTA, CDR2 FQGTGA. CDR3 nucleotides: TGTGCCAGCAGCTATGGGACAGGGACACAAGAGACCCAGTACTTC. Its protein is CASSYGTGTQETQYF.

This clone was counted only a few times. The chain uses TRBV4-1 and TRBJ2-7, with D possibly matching TRBD2 (6 bases). Germline V lookup: CDR1 MGHRA, CDR2 YSYEKL. The CDR3 is 15 residues long. Trimming stripped 1 base from V and 0 bases from J, with 10 bases between. The CDR3 reads CASSQAGEVSYEQYF. The DNA of the CDR3 is TGCGCCAGCAGCCAAGCGGGGGAGGTCTCCTACGAGCAGTACTTC.

This chain joins TRBV4-3 and TRBJ2-3; perhaps TRBD2 as D (5 bases). V dropped 0 bases and J dropped 5 bases, with 12 bases sitting between them. Germline V gives CDR1 LGHNA, CDR2 YSLEER. This CDR3 region has 15 residues. The CDR3 DNA reads TGCGCCAGCAGCCAAGATACGGGGTCGATAGATACGCAGTATTTT. Translating it yields CASSQDTGSIDTQYF.

The genes are TRBV7-9 and TRBJ2-3; the D is unclear. Germline V CDR1 and CDR2: SEHNR, FQNEAQ (reference sequence). V was clipped by 6 bases and J by 0 bases, with 10 bases between them. CDR3 length: 14 residues. In DNA form, the CDR3 reads TGTGCCAGCAGTCACCAGTATAGCACAGATACGCAGTATTTT. It translates to CASSHQYSTDTQYF.

The rearrangement joins TRBV4-3 to TRBJ2-7, with D possibly being TRBD1 (6 bases). The CDR3 sequence is 14 residues long. Germline V lookup: CDR1 LGHNA, CDR2 YSLEER. V was pared by 3 bases and J by 1 base, with 10 bases between. The CDR3 sequence is CASSHFRGSYEQYF. CDR3 nucleotide sequence: TGCGCCAGCAGCCACTTCAGGGGTTCCTACGAGCAGTACTTC.

This chain joins TRBV6-2 or TRBV6-3 and TRBJ2-3; D is uncertain. The CDR3 extends over 13 amino acids. Germline CDR1 and CDR2: MNHEY and SVGEGT. V was trimmed by 2 bases and J by 2 bases, leaving 5 bases between them. CDR3 residues: CASSYEYTDTQYF. CDR3 in DNA: TGTGCCAGCAGTTACGAGTACACAGATACGCAGTATTTT.

The chain employs TRBV19 and TRBJ2-1; no clear D gene. The V end lost 2 bases, the J end lost 1 base, and 9 bases lay between the germline ends. Germline CDR1 LNHDA, CDR2 SQIVND (reference sequence). The CDR3 totals 15 residues. In nucleotides, the CDR3 is TGTGCCAGTAGTATAACGGTTGGATCCTACAATGAGCAGTTCTTC. Residues: CASSITVGSYNEQFF. Filled out from reference TRBV19 and TRBJ2-1, the complete variable domain reads DGGITQSPKYLFRKEGQNVTLSCEQNLNHDAMYWYRQDPGQGLRLIYYSQIVNDFQKGDIAEGYSVSREKKESFPLTVTSAQKNPTAFYLCASSITVGSYNEQFFGPGTRLTVL.

V usage is TRBV28 and J usage is TRBJ1-3; tentatively, D is TRBD1 (6 bases). This CDR3 has 15 residues. Trimming cost V 5 bases and J 3 bases, with 14 bases left between them. Germline V lookup: CDR1 MDHEN, CDR2 SYDVKM. As DNA, the CDR3 is TGTGCCAGCAGTCCAAGGGGGGACGATGGAAACACCATATATTTT. Protein sequence: CASSPRGDDGNTIYF.

Only one count was recorded for this clone. The chain links TRBV5-4 to TRBJ2-7; D unresolved. Trimming shortened V by 2 bases and J by 4 bases, and 10 bases separated the two germline ends. Germline V lookup: CDR1 SGHNT, CDR2 YYREEE (reference sequence). The CDR3 sequence is 13 residues long. CDR3: CASSFGREYEQYF. The CDR3 DNA reads TGTGCCAGCAGCTTCGGTCGCGAGTACGAGCAGTACTTC.

The V gene is TRBV19, the J gene TRBJ2-1; the match to TRBD2 covers 7 bases. The CDR3 contains 15 residues. CDR1 and CDR2 from the germline V gene are LNHDA and SQIVND (reference sequence). The junction had 4 bases not matched to a gene; V was cut back by 1 base and J by 4 bases. As DNA, the CDR3 is TGTGCCAGTAGTATAGCCCAGCGGGGTTACAATGAGCAGTTCTTC. Protein product: CASSIAQRGYNEQFF.

The chain combines TRBV7-8 with TRBJ2-7; 13 bases are shared with TRBD2. Trimming removed 5 bases from V and 4 bases from J; junction bases left unmatched: 11. The CDR3 is 17 amino acids. CDR1 is SGHVS, CDR2 FQNEAQ, per germline. CDR3 coding DNA: TGTGCCAGCAGCGCCTGGACTAGCGGGGGCTCTCTGTACGAGCAGTACTTC. It encodes CASSAWTSGGSLYEQYF. Together with reference TRBV7-8 and TRBJ2-7, the CDR3 gives the full variable domain: GAGVSQSPRYKVAKRGQDVALRCDPISGHVSLFWYQQALGQGPEFLTYFQNEAQLDKSGLPSDRFFAERPEGSVSTLKIQRTQQEDSAVYLCASSAWTSGGSLYEQYFGPGTRLTVT.

The chain carries TRBV7-9 and TRBJ1-2; a possible D gene is TRBD1 (5 bases). Trimming cost V 4 bases and J 0 bases, with 15 bases left between them. The CDR3 runs 16 residues. CDR1 is SEHNR, CDR2 FQNEAQ, per germline (reference sequence). CDR3 nucleotides: TGTGCCAGCAGCTGGGAGGGGCCCCGGTCTAACTATGGCTACACCTTC. It yields the protein CASSWEGPRSNYGYTF.

This clone has a handful of counts. This sequence joins TRBV4-2 and TRBJ1-1, with D hard to call. CDR1 LGHNA and CDR2 YNFKEQ come from the germline V gene. The CDR3 loop spans 15 amino acids. The germline V and J ends were trimmed by 1 base and 2 bases, with 11 bases remaining between them. The CDR3, as DNA: TGTGCCAGCAGCCAAGCGACTGGGATAAACACTGAAGCTTTCTTT. Protein sequence: CASSQATGINTEAFF.

The chain joins TRBV7-8 to TRBJ2-1; D not certain. Germline V gives CDR1 SGHVS, CDR2 FQNEAQ. This CDR3 has 18 residues. The V and J ends lost 2 bases and 1 base respectively, with 18 bases between them. For the CDR3, the DNA is TGTGCCAGCAGCTTAAGTAGGCTCCCCTCTCCTTCCTACAATGAGCAGTTCTTC. As protein: CASSLSRLPSPSYNEQFF. Complete variable domain (other parts from reference TRBV7-8 and TRBJ2-1): GAGVSQSPRYKVAKRGQDVALRCDPISGHVSLFWYQQALGQGPEFLTYFQNEAQLDKSGLPSDRFFAERPEGSVSTLKIQRTQQEDSAVYLCASSLSRLPSPSYNEQFFGPGTRLTVL.

This clone was counted only a few times. The chain is built from TRBV7-2 and TRBJ1-5, with D maybe TRBD1 (5 bases). V lost 1 base to trimming and J lost 6 bases, with 16 bases between them. This CDR3 comprises 16 residues. CDR1 and CDR2 (germline): SGHTA, FQGNSA. The CDR3 DNA follows: TGTGCCAGCAGCTTAGGAGGGGACCGCCGGACTCAGCCCCAGCATTTT. Translated: CASSLGGDRRTQPQHF.

This chain joins TRBV5-6 and TRBJ2-3; a weak D match, TRBD2 (7 bases). Deletions cut 2 bases from V and 1 base from J, with 14 bases between. The CDR3 sequence is 16 residues long. CDR1 and CDR2 (germline): SGHDT, YYEEEE. The CDR3 DNA reads TGTGCCAGCAGCTTTCGGGGAGGGGGTGGCACAGATACGCAGTATTTT. It yields the protein CASSFRGGGGTDTQYF.

The V call is TRBV4-3, the J call TRBJ2-2, with D unclear. The germline V gene has CDR1 LGHNA and CDR2 YSLEER. The CDR3 consists of 14 residues. Trimming took off 0 bases at V and 6 bases at J, with 8 bases between the two ends. The CDR3, as DNA: TGCGCCAGCAGCCAAGATTGGCTAGCCGGGGAGCTGTTTTTT. Its protein product is CASSQDWLAGELFF.

The J gene is TRBJ2-3, the V gene TRBV2, with 7 bases fitting TRBD2. CDR3 length: 16 amino acids. V shed 4 bases and J 6 bases; nucleotides not matched to a gene: 13. Germline V gives CDR1 SNHLY, CDR2 FYNNEI. In DNA form, the CDR3 reads TGTGCCAGCAGTGTGCAGGGAGCGGGGATCAGGGATACGCAGTATTTT. This codes for CASSVQGAGIRDTQYF.

The CDR3: CASSLAGPNYGYTF. The CDR3 DNA reads as TGTGCCAGCAGCTTAGCCGGTCCCAACTATGGCTACACCTTC. The chain links TRBV7-9 to TRBJ1-2, with unresolved D. V was trimmed by 0 bases and J by 2 bases, leaving 7 bases between them. This CDR3 has 14 amino acids. Germline V lookup: CDR1 SEHNR, CDR2 FQNEAQ (reference sequence).

The chain recombines TRBV15 with TRBJ2-7; 8 nucleotides agree with TRBD1. The germline V gene encodes CDR1 LNHNV and CDR2 YYDKDF (reference sequence). V trimming: 4 bases; J trimming: 4 bases; junction bases outside the gene matches: 6. This CDR3 has 14 residues. The CDR3 nucleotides are TGTGCCACCAGCACCGCAGGGGGCGCGTACGAGCAGTACTTC. Its protein product is CATSTAGGAYEQYF.

This chain connects TRBV7-9 to TRBJ2-7; maybe TRBD2 (6 bases). Germline CDR1 is SEHNR and CDR2 is FQNEAQ (reference sequence). CDR3 length equals 14 residues. The V and J ends lost 5 bases and 9 bases respectively, with 20 bases between them. The DNA for the CDR3 is TGTGCCAGCAGCCACATGGTCGGGGCGCGGGGGCAGTACTTC. Translation gives CASSHMVGARGQYF.

CDR3 amino acids: CASSWTGQPSVYEQYF. The CDR3 DNA reads TGTGCCAGCAGCTGGACGGGACAGCCCAGTGTTTACGAGCAGTACTTC. This chain connects TRBV5-8 to TRBJ2-7, with 7 bases fitting TRBD1. CDR1 is SGHTS, CDR2 YDEGEE, per germline. V was pared by 3 bases and J by 4 bases, with 13 bases of the junction left unmatched. The CDR3 sequence is 16 residues long.

The chain couples TRBV30 to TRBJ2-7; possible D gene TRBD2, 5 bases. With 2 bases removed from V and 3 bases from J, the gap between germline ends came to 11 bases. Germline V lookup: CDR1 GTSNPN, CDR2 SVGIG (reference sequence). This CDR3 is 13 amino acids long. DNA of the CDR3: TGTGCCTGGAGTAGAGGGAGTGTCTACGAGCAGTACTTC. Translating gives CAWSRGSVYEQYF.

The chain employs TRBV2 and TRBJ1-6; 9 bases fit TRBD1. In germline, CDR1 is SNHLY, CDR2 FYNNEI. This CDR3 spans 17 amino acids. The V gene end was trimmed by 6 bases and the J gene end by 7 bases; junction bases not matched to a gene: 13. The CDR3 is CASRHPLQGAGNSPLHF. In DNA form, the CDR3 reads TGTGCCAGCAGACACCCGCTACAGGGGGCAGGCAATTCACCCCTCCACTTT.

The chain uses TRBV11-2 and TRBJ2-1; no reliable D call. The V and J ends lost 0 bases and 12 bases respectively, with 12 bases between them. In germline, CDR1 is SGHAT, CDR2 FQNNGV. CDR3 length equals 13 residues. Here the CDR3 DNA reads TGTGCCAGCAGCTTAGAGGGATTCTCGGGGCAGTTCTTC. Translated, it gives CASSLEGFSGQFF.

This sequence joins TRBV5-1 and TRBJ2-7, with unresolved D. This CDR3 is 16 amino acids long. Germline V lookup: CDR1 SGHRS, CDR2 YFSETQ. Trimming pared 1 base from V and 2 bases from J, leaving 16 bases between. The CDR3 coding sequence is TGCGCCAGCAGCTTGCCCGGGTTTGGGCATACCTACGAGCAGTACTTC. Residues: CASSLPGFGHTYEQYF.

The chain combines TRBV10-3 with TRBJ1-3; D possibly corresponds to TRBD1 (6 bases). Trimming took off 0 bases at V and 3 bases at J, with 12 bases between the two ends. In germline, CDR1 is ENHRY, CDR2 SYGVKD. This CDR3 has 16 amino acids. CDR3 coding DNA: TGTGCCATCAGTGAGTCACAGGGAACTGGTGGAAACACCATATATTTT. It encodes CAISESQGTGGNTIYF.

This chain uses TRBV11-3 with TRBJ2-1; no clear D gene. V gave up 4 bases and J gave up 4 bases, with 23 bases separating them. Per germline, CDR1 SGHNT and CDR2 YENEEA. The CDR3 extends over 18 amino acids. CDR3 in amino acids: CASSSQDPAVLGYNEQFF. CDR3 DNA sequence: TGTGCCAGCAGCTCCCAAGACCCGGCGGTACTGGGGTACAATGAGCAGTTCTTC. Supplemented by reference TRBV11-3 and TRBJ2-1, the full variable domain reads EAGVVQSPRYKIIEKKQPVAFWCNPISGHNTLYWYLQNLGQGPELLIRYENEEAVDDSQLPKDRFSAERLKGVDSTLKIQPAELGDSAVYLCASSSQDPAVLGYNEQFFGPGTRLTVL.